Listed here are 12 T cell receptor beta chains from one sample, sequenced in a study of tissue T cells after allogeneic stem cell transplantation. The protocol was immunoSEQ multiplex PCR, while the TCRdb copy is restricted to in-frame clones and leaves out a portion. The repertoire consists of 7,000 or so clones, with roughly half occurring once and the leading ten covering roughly 3.5%. The time point: mouse harvest day 7 after allogeneic transplant. Tail vein injection delivered 10^7 T-cell-depleted bone marrow cells and 10^6 splenic CD5+ T cells. Sequences were obtained from gut tissue. The receptors derive from a female BALB/c mouse given C57BL/6 T cells with graft-versus-host disease after an allogeneic hematopoietic cell transplant.

This clone was detected only a few times. Gene and germline names: mouse. Coverage ceases 1 residue before the CDR3 finishes, and the germline J gene fills in the end. The V gene is TRBV26, the J gene TRBJ2-1, with 9 bases matching TRBD2. J gave up 7 bases and V 0 bases, and 4 bases lay outside the gene matches. CDR1 and CDR2 (germline): KGHPV, FQNQEV (reference sequence). CDR3 size: 15 residues. CDR3 protein: CASSLSGGALAEQFF. Partial CDR3 DNA: TGTGCCAGCAGTCTGTCTGGGGGGGCGCTAGCTGAGCAGTTC.

In its sample, this clone was seen a few times. The gene names here belong to mouse. The read stops 1 residue short of the end of the CDR3; the missing end is completed from the germline J gene. The chain is built from TRBV13-1 and TRBJ2-7; 11 bases line up with TRBD2. This CDR3 is 15 amino acids long. V was pared by 3 bases and J by 0 bases, with 2 bases of the junction left unmatched. Looked up from germline, CDR1 is NSHNY and CDR2 is SYGAGN. Here the CDR3 reads CASSATGGDSYEQYF. CDR3 DNA (partial): TGTGCCAGCAGTGCGACTGGGGGGGACTCCTATGAACAGTAC.

Turning to this clone: Mouse names are used for the genes. The read terminates 1 residue ahead of where the CDR3 ends, so the germline J gene completes it. The identical CDR3 is also encoded by other nucleotide sequences in the sample. This sequence joins TRBV3 and TRBJ1-6; TRBD1 might be the D (5 bases). Being an ORF, TRBJ1-6 has a function that is uncertain. The V end lost 5 bases, the J end lost 7 bases, and 9 bases lay between the germline ends. Germline V gene sequence: CDR1 SNHLY, CDR2 FYNGKV (reference sequence). The CDR3 totals 13 residues. CDR3 DNA (partial): TGTGCCAGCAGCGCTCAGGGAAATTCGCCCCTCTAC. This gives the protein CASSAQGNSPLY. The CDR3 in full is CASSAQGNSPLYF.

This clone was seen only a few times. Here the gene names and germline are mouse. The read terminates 1 residue ahead of where the CDR3 ends, so the germline J gene completes it. The rearrangement links TRBV17 to TRBJ2-7; 11 positions agree with TRBD2. V dropped 5 bases and J dropped 4; count of bases not matched to a gene: 7. Looked up from germline, CDR1 is MNHDT and CDR2 is YYDKIL. This CDR3 spans 15 amino acids. CDR3 region: CASSSDWGGYYEQYF. The CDR3 bases that were read are TGTGCTAGCAGTTCCGACTGGGGGGGTTATTATGAACAGTAC.

About this clone itself: Genes here carry mouse names. Sequencing ends 1 residue short of the CDR3 end; the germline J gene provides the rest. This chain joins TRBV29 and TRBJ1-4, with D maybe TRBD1 (6 bases). V was cut by 4 bases and J by 0 bases, with 6 bases left in between. Germline CDR1 reads MSHET; CDR2 reads SYDVDS. The CDR3 is 14 residues long. CDR3 DNA (partial): TGTGCTAGCAGTTACAGGGTTTCCAACGAAAGATTATTT. Its translation: CASSYRVSNERLF. The complete CDR3 protein is CASSYRVSNERLFF.

On this clone itself: Gene and germline names: mouse. Read sequence stops 1 residue before the CDR3 end, and the germline J gene provides the missing end. The chain couples TRBV26 to TRBJ2-7, with TRBD1 matching 7 bases. The CDR3 loop spans 13 amino acids. Germline V gives CDR1 KGHPV, CDR2 FQNQEV (reference sequence). The J segment lost 1 base and the V segment lost 4 bases, leaving 1 base of the junction unmatched. The CDR3 here is CASSPQGSYEQYF. The CDR3 bases that were read are TGTGCCAGCAGTCCACAGGGGTCCTATGAACAGTAC.

Note on this clone: Gene names are the mouse ones. The read terminates 1 residue ahead of where the CDR3 ends, so the germline J gene completes it. V usage is TRBV23 and J usage is TRBJ1-1. The germline V gene has CDR1 KGHTA and CDR2 FQNQQP. The CDR3 is made up of 14 amino acids. The CDR3 bases that were read are TGCTCCAGCAGTCAATCAGCAACAAACACAGAAGTCTTC. Translated, it gives CSSSQSATNTEVF. The complete CDR3 protein is CSSSQSATNTEVFF.

As for this clone: Mouse gene names and germline throughout. The CDR3 end falls 1 residue outside the read, so it is completed with the germline J gene. The gene calls are TRBV20 and TRBJ2-4, with 11 bases aligning to TRBD2. V gave up 4 bases and J gave up 1 base; unmatched junction bases: 4. The CDR3 spans 15 residues. The V gene's germline CDR1 is GFQATS and CDR2 STVNSAI. The CDR3 spells CGAKDWGEGQNTLYF. The CDR3 DNA, read in part, is TGTGGTGCTAAGGACTGGGGGGAAGGTCAAAACACCTTGTAC.

By sample share, this clone is medium-sized. Gene names refer to mouse genes. The CDR3 is cut off 1 residue early in the read; its end comes from the germline J gene. This rearrangement joins TRBV13-3 to TRBJ2-1; TRBD1 matches at 10 bases. With 5 bases clipped from V and 7 bases from J, the junction kept 0 bases outside the gene matches. CDR1 and CDR2 from the germline V gene are NNHDY and SYVADS. The length of the CDR3 is 12 residues. Incomplete CDR3 DNA: TGTGCCAGCAGGACAGGGGGCGCTGAGCAGTTC. This gives the protein CASRTGGAEQF. The full CDR3 is CASRTGGAEQFF.

This clone was counted between two and nine times. Germline and genes here are mouse. The read ends 1 residue before the CDR3 terminus; that terminus is restored from the germline J gene. The V gene is TRBV26, the J gene TRBJ1-3, with TRBD1 as a possible D gene (5 bases). V was pared by 1 base and J by 1 base, with 8 bases between. The CDR3 is 15 amino acids. Germline values: CDR1 KGHPV, CDR2 FQNQEV (reference sequence). The sequenced CDR3 bases are TGTGCCAGCAGTCTGTTCCAGGGATCTGGAAATACGCTCTAT. Its translation: CASSLFQGSGNTLY. The entire CDR3 reads CASSLFQGSGNTLYF. The full variable domain, completed using reference TRBV26 and TRBJ1-3, is NSKVIQTPRYLVKGQGQKAKMRCIPEKGHPVVFWYQQNKNNEFKFLINFQNQEVLQQIDMTEKRFSAECPSNSPCSLEIQSSEAGDSALYLCASSLFQGSGNTLYFGEGSRLIVV.

Notes on this clone: Gene labels here are mouse ones. The read terminates 1 residue before the CDR3 end, so the remaining end is supplied by the germline J gene. J is TRBJ1-3 and V is TRBV3; D unresolved. This CDR3 region has 14 residues. Germline V lookup: CDR1 SNHLY, CDR2 FYNGKV (reference sequence). V was clipped by 2 bases and J by 3 bases, with 8 bases between them. The CDR3 sequence: CASSLTGFGNTLYF. CDR3 DNA (partial): TGTGCCAGCAGCTTAACGGGGTTTGGAAATACGCTCTAT.

This clone was seen only once. The listed genes are named as in mouse. The CDR3 end falls 1 residue outside the read, so it is completed with the germline J gene. The same CDR3 also results from other DNA sequences found in this sample. The chain couples TRBV26 to TRBJ1-2; D not resolved. This CDR3 region has 13 residues. In germline, CDR1 is KGHPV, CDR2 FQNQEV (reference sequence). V lost 4 bases and J lost 0, with 6 bases in between. Partial CDR3 DNA: TGTGCCAGCAGTCCCACCGCAAACTCCGACTACACC. Protein: CASSPTANSDYT. The complete CDR3 protein is CASSPTANSDYTF.